This T cell receptor (beta chain) emerged from a study of identical twins. Study conclusions and caveats: Twins' excess sharing was less marked for out-of-frame beta sequences. Models underestimated TCR alpha sharing (out-of-frame) in monozygotic twins.

TCRdb passed the 5' RACE reads through MiXCR, listing each CDR3 protein once. The table shows hundreds of thousands of distinct CDR3 sequences, with approximately 21% occurring only once. Remarks on this clonotype: Its antigen is undetermined.

This sample was shared with a second study, whose subject was T cells expressing NK-cell markers. That source adds: Seropositivity for HCMV was found in seven of the eight sequenced donors, with one seronegative. A range of roughly 1.0-7.0% of CD8+ T cells consisted of dominant NKG2C+ clonotypes in several donors.

This TCR derives from a woman under 30 in good health. Sequences were obtained from PBMCs.

CDR3 nucleotide sequence: TGCAGCGGAGACAGGGGAACCAATGAGCAGTTCTTC. Translating it yields CSGDRGTNEQFF. This chain connects TRBV29-1 to TRBJ2-1; TRBD1 matches at 8 bases. V lost 7 bases, J lost 6 bases, and 5 bases stayed unmatched. Germline V gene sequence: CDR1 SQVTM, CDR2 ANQGSEA. The CDR3 runs 12 residues.